The 15 T cell receptor beta chains reported below all come from one sample, sequenced in a study of OX40 agonist ivuxolimab in advanced cancers. The library was generated by the immunoSEQ multiplex PCR assay. TCRdb's version of the immuneACCESS table is confined to in-frame rearrangements and falls short of the full clone set. An unresolved V gene accounts for under half of the shortfall where checked; the remainder is of unknown origin. This sample is represented by fewer than 60,000 clones; more than 85% of them were singletons. The ten most abundant clones make up about 0.76% of the sample. The input for sequencing was CD4+ or CD8+ T cells sorted from blood, taken in a trial of the OX40 agonist ivuxolimab. The receptors stem from an adult with an advanced solid tumor such as melanoma, head and neck, liver or kidney cancer.

V usage is TRBV6-5 and J usage is TRBJ2-3; 8 nucleotides line up with TRBD2. Germline V lookup: CDR1 MNHEY, CDR2 SVGAGI. J lost 3 bases, V lost 5 bases, and 4 bases had no gene match. The CDR3 is 14 residues long. DNA of the CDR3: TGTGCCAGCAGTAGCGGGAGACGGACAGATACGCAGTATTTT. It codes for CASSSGRRTDTQYF.

This chain uses TRBV10-3 with TRBJ2-2; a weak D match, TRBD2 (6 bases). CDR3 size: 15 residues. CDR1 ENHRY and CDR2 SYGVKD come from the germline V gene. Trimming removed 6 bases from V and 2 bases from J, with 13 bases in between. The CDR3 DNA is TGTGCCATCAGAGCCGGGACTGTCAACACCGGGGAGCTGTTTTTT. This encodes CAIRAGTVNTGELFF.

V is TRBV19 and J is TRBJ2-1; the D is unclear. Trimming took off 9 bases at V and 7 bases at J, with 19 bases between the two ends. CDR1 LNHDA and CDR2 SQIVND come from the germline V gene (reference sequence). The CDR3 spans 14 residues. Here the CDR3 DNA reads TGTGCCAGCGAGGCTAGAGTTTTAGGGAATGAGCAGTTCTTC. It codes for CASEARVLGNEQFF.

This clone has only a few counts. The rearrangement uses TRBV9 and TRBJ2-7; 9 bases fit TRBD2. The germline V gene has CDR1 SGDLS and CDR2 YYNGEE. The CDR3 has 16 residues. Trimming at V came to 0 bases and at J to 1 base, leaving 5 bases not matched to a gene. The DNA for the CDR3 is TGTGCCAGCAGCGTAGGACCTAGCGGGAAGTCCTACGAGCAGTACTTC. It encodes CASSVGPSGKSYEQYF.

The chain carries TRBV28 and TRBJ2-7; 7 nucleotides line up with TRBD1. V lost 2 bases to trimming and J lost 3 bases; unmatched junction nucleotides: 7. This CDR3 has 15 amino acids. Germline CDR1 and CDR2: MDHEN and SYDVKM. The CDR3 region has the DNA TGTGCCAGCAGTTTAAGGGACAGTTTTTTCTACGAGCAGTACTTC. The encoded protein is CASSLRDSFFYEQYF.

The chain links TRBV19 to TRBJ2-4; 7 bases agree with TRBD1. The CDR3 has 16 residues. Germline V gene lookup returns CDR1 LNHDA and CDR2 SQIVND (reference sequence). J lost 0 bases, V lost 0 bases, and 2 bases had no gene match. DNA for the CDR3: TGTGCCAGTAGTATAGACGGGACAGTAGCCAAAAACATTCAGTACTTC. Translating gives CASSIDGTVAKNIQYF.

A few counts support this clone. The chain is built from TRBV4-1 and TRBJ1-5, with a possible D match to TRBD1 (6 bases). The V gene lost 1 base and the J gene lost 3 bases, with 13 bases spanning the gap. The CDR3 spans 16 residues. The V gene's germline CDR1 is MGHRA and CDR2 YSYEKL. CDR3 DNA sequence: TGCGCCAGCAGCCAAGGCCGAGGACAGAACAATCAGCCCCAGCATTTT. Its protein is CASSQGRGQNNQPQHF.

The rearrangement joins TRBV6-6 to TRBJ2-1; unclear D gene. Germline V lookup: CDR1 MNHNY, CDR2 SVGAGI (reference sequence). The CDR3 extends over 14 amino acids. V was pared by 6 bases and J by 2 bases, with 11 bases between. The CDR3 reads CASRVRSTYNEQFF. The CDR3 nucleotides are TGTGCCAGCAGAGTTAGATCTACCTACAATGAGCAGTTCTTC.

The chain couples TRBV5-6 to TRBJ2-7; the D gene could be TRBD1 or TRBD2 (5 bases each). With 7 bases removed from V and 3 bases from J, the gap between germline ends came to 14 bases. Germline lookup yields CDR1 SGHDT and CDR2 YYEEEE. The CDR3 is made up of 13 amino acids. CDR3 sequence reads: CASDRGVVYEQYF. DNA for the CDR3: TGTGCCAGCGATAGGGGAGTCGTCTACGAGCAGTACTTC.

This chain joins TRBV7-3 and TRBJ2-1; 7 bases fit TRBD2. Germline V gene lookup returns CDR1 SGHTA and CDR2 FQGTGA. The V and J ends lost 5 bases and 1 base, in that order; junction bases with no gene match: 5. This CDR3 is 15 amino acids long. In DNA, the CDR3 is TGTGCCAGCAGCCACACTAGCGTTTCCTACAATGAGCAGTTCTTC. Translating it yields CASSHTSVSYNEQFF.

The chain carries TRBV6-6 and TRBJ1-1; the D gene is possibly TRBD1 (5 bases). V was clipped by 5 bases and J by 2 bases, with 12 bases between them. Germline values: CDR1 MNHNY, CDR2 SVGAGI (reference sequence). The CDR3 runs 14 residues. CDR3 sequence reads: CASSGTTVNTEAFF. The CDR3 coding sequence is TGTGCCAGCAGTGGGACGACAGTAAACACTGAAGCTTTCTTT.

V is TRBV4-2 and J is TRBJ2-1; D possibly corresponds to TRBD1 (5 bases). Germline CDR1 reads LGHNA; CDR2 reads YNFKEQ. Trimming removed 0 bases at V and 4 bases at J, with 10 bases between. CDR3 length equals 15 residues. The DNA for the CDR3 is TGTGCCAGCAGCCAAGAAGAGACAGTATACAATGAGCAGTTCTTC. It yields the protein CASSQEETVYNEQFF.

The V call is TRBV7-2, the J call TRBJ2-3; 7 bases map to TRBD2. Germline values: CDR1 SGHTA, CDR2 FQGNSA. V lost 5 bases and J lost 3; bases outside the gene matches: 8. The CDR3 spans 15 residues. The CDR3 is CASSHPRGSTDTQYF. CDR3 sequence (DNA): TGTGCCAGCAGCCACCCTCGCGGGAGTACAGATACGCAGTATTTT.

J is TRBJ2-1 and V is TRBV7-3; possibly TRBD2 for D (6 bases). CDR3 length equals 16 residues. Trimming took 6 bases from V and 4 from J, leaving 19 bases between them. From germline, CDR1 is SGHTA and CDR2 FQGTGA. CDR3 sequence (DNA): TGTGCCAGCAGACGTGATCCGGGACTGGGATACAATGAGCAGTTCTTC. Translation: CASRRDPGLGYNEQFF.

In the case of this clone: Other DNA variants within this sample encode the same CDR3. The chain uses TRBV5-1 and TRBJ2-7; a possible D gene is TRBD2 (7 bases). This CDR3 is built from 14 residues. V was shortened by 4 bases and J by 4 bases, with 15 bases between the two germline ends. CDR1 is SGHRS and CDR2 is YFSETQ in the germline V gene. In DNA form, the CDR3 reads TGCGCCAGCAGCCGGGAAGGGGGGGGGTACGAGCAGTACTTC. It encodes CASSREGGGYEQYF.